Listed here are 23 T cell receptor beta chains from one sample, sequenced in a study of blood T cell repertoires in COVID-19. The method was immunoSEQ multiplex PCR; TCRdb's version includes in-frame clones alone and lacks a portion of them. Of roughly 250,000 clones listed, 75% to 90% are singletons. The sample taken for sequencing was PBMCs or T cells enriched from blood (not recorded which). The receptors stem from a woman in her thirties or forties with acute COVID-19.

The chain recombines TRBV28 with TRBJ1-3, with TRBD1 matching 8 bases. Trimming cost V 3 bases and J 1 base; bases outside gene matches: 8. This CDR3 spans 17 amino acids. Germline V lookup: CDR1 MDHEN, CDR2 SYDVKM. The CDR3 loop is CASSFVTGVLSGNTIYF. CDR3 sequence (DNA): TGTGCCAGCAGTTTCGTGACAGGGGTATTATCTGGAAACACCATATATTTT.

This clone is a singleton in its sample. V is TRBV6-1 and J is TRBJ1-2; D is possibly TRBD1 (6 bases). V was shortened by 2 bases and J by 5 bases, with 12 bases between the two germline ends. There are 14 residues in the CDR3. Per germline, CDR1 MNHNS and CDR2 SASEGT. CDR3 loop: CASSERGGQYGYTF. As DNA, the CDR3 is TGTGCCAGCAGTGAAAGGGGGGGGCAATATGGCTACACCTTC.

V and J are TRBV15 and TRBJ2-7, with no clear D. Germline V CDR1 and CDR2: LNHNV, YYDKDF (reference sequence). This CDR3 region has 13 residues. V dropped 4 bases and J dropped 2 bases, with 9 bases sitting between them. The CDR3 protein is CATSNSLAYEQYF. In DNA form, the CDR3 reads TGTGCCACCAGCAATAGCCTCGCCTACGAGCAGTACTTC.

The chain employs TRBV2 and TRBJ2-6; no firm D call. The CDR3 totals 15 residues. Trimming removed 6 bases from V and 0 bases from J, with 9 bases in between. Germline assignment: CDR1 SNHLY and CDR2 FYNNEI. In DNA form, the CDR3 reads TGTGCCAGCAGGCGTACGGTCTCTGGGGCCAACGTCCTGACTTTC. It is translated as CASRRTVSGANVLTF.

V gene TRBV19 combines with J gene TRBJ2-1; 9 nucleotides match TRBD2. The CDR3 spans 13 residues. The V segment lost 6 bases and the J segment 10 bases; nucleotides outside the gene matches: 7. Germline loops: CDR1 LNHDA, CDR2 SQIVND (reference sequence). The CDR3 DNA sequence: TGTGCCAGTAGCCGCCAGCGGGAGGACGAGCAGTTCTTC. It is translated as CASSRQREDEQFF. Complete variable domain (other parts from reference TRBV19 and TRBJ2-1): DGGITQSPKYLFRKEGQNVTLSCEQNLNHDAMYWYRQDPGQGLRLIYYSQIVNDFQKGDIAEGYSVSREKKESFPLTVTSAQKNPTAFYLCASSRQREDEQFFGPGTRLTVL.

The CDR3 loop reads CASSEGLGEETQYF. The CDR3 bases are TGTGCCAGCAGTGAGGGACTAGGGGAAGAGACCCAGTACTTC. The chain is built from TRBV6-1 and TRBJ2-5; 8 bases match TRBD2. The V gene end was trimmed by 3 bases and the J gene end by 3 bases; junction bases not matched to a gene: 3. This CDR3 contains 14 residues. Looked up from germline, CDR1 is MNHNS and CDR2 is SASEGT.

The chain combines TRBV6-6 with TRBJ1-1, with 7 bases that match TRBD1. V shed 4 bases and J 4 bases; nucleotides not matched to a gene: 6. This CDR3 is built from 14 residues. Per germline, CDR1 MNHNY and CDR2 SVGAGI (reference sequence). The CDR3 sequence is CASSSDRVGTEAFF. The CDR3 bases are TGTGCCAGCAGTTCCGACAGGGTTGGCACTGAAGCTTTCTTT.

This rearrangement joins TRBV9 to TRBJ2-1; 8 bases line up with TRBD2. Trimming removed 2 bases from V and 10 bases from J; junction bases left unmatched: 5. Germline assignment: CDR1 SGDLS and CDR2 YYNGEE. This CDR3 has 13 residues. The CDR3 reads CASSVREAKEQFF. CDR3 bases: TGTGCCAGCAGCGTGCGGGAGGCCAAGGAGCAGTTCTTC.

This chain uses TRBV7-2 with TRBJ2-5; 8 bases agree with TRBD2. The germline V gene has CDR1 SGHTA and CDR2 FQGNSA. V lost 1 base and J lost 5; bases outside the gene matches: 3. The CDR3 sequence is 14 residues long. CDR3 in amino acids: CASSLVAGGETQYF. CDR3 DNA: TGTGCCAGCAGCTTAGTTGCGGGAGGTGAGACCCAGTACTTC.

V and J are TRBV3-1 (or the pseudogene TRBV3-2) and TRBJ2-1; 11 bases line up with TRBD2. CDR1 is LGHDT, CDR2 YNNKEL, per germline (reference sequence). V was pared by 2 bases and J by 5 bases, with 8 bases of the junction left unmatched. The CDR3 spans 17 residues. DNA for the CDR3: TGTGCCAGCAGCCAATTCATAGCGGGAGGGCCTGACAATGAGCAGTTCTTC. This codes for CASSQFIAGGPDNEQFF.

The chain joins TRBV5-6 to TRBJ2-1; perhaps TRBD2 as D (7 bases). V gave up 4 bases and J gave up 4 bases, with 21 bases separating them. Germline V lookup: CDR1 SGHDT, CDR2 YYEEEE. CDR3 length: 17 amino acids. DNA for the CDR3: TGTGCCAGCAGCACCGGGACTAACGACAGGATTTACAATGAGCAGTTCTTC. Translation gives CASSTGTNDRIYNEQFF.

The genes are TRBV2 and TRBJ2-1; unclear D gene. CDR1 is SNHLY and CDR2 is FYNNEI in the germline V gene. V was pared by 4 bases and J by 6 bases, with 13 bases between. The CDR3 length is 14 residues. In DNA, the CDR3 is TGTGCCAGCAGTGGTTCGGAGAATCGCAATGAGCAGTTCTTC. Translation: CASSGSENRNEQFF.

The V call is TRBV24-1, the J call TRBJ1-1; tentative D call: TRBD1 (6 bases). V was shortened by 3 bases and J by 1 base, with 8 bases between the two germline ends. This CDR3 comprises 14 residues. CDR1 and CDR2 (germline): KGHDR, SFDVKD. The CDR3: CATSDGQWNTEAFF. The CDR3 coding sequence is TGTGCCACCAGTGATGGACAGTGGAACACTGAAGCTTTCTTT.

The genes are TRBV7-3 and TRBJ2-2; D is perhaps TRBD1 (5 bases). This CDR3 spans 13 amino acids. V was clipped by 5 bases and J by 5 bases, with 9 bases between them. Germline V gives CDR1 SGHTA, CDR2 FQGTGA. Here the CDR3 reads CASSPTGTGELFF. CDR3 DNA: TGTGCCAGCAGCCCTACAGGAACCGGGGAGCTGTTTTTT.

The CDR3 nucleotides are TGTGCCAGCAGCGTAGAACCGCAGGGTAGGGACATTCAGTACTTC. Its translation is CASSVEPQGRDIQYF. This chain uses TRBV9 with TRBJ2-4; D possibly corresponds to TRBD1 (5 bases). The CDR3 totals 15 residues. The germline V gene has CDR1 SGDLS and CDR2 YYNGEE. Trimming removed 0 bases from V and 8 bases from J, with 15 bases in between. The variable domain in full, completed from reference TRBV9 and TRBJ2-4, reads DSGVTQTPKHLITATGQRVTLRCSPRSGDLSVYWYQQSLDQGLQFLIQYYNGEERAKGNILERFSAQQFPDLHSELNLSSLELGDSALYFCASSVEPQGRDIQYFGAGTRLSVL.

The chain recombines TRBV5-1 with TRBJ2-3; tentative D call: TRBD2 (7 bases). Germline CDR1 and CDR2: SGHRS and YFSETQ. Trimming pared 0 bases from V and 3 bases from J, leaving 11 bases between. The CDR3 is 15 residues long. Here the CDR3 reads CASSLVRGGTDTQYF. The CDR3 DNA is TGCGCCAGCAGCTTGGTAAGGGGGGGAACAGATACGCAGTATTTT.

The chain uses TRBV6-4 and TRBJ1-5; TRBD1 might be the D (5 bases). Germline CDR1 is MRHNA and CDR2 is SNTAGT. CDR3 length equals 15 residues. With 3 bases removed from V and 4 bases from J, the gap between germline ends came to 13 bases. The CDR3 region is CASSETGARNQPQHF. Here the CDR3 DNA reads TGTGCCAGCAGTGAAACAGGAGCGAGGAATCAGCCCCAGCATTTT.

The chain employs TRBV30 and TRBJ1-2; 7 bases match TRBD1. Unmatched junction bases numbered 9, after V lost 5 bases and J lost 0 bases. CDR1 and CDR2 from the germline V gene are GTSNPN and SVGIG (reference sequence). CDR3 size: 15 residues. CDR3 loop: CAWALPGGPNYGYTF. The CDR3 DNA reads TGTGCCTGGGCCCTTCCAGGGGGACCTAACTATGGCTACACCTTC.

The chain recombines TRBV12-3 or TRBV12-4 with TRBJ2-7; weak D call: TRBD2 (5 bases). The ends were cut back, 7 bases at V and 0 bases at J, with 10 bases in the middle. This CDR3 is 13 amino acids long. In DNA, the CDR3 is TGTGCCAGCACTGCGGGCTTCTCCTACGAGCAGTACTTC. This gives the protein CASTAGFSYEQYF.

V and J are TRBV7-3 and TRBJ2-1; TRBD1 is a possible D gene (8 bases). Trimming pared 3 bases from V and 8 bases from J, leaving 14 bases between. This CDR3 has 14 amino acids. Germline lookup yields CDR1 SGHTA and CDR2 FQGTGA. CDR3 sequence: CASSLTGEGDEQFF. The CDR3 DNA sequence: TGTGCCAGCAGCTTGACAGGGGAGGGGGATGAGCAGTTCTTC.

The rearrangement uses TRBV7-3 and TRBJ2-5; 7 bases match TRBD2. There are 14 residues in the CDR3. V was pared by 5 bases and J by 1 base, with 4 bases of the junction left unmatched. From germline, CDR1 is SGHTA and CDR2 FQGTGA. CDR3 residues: CASSLGTTQETQYF. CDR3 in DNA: TGTGCCAGCAGCCTCGGGACTACCCAAGAGACCCAGTACTTC.

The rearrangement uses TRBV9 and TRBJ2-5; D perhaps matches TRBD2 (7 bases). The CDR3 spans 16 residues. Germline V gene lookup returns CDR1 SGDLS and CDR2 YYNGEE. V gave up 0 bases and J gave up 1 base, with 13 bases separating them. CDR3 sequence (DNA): TGTGCCAGCAGCGTAGGGGGGGCGGGAGCCCAAGAGACCCAGTACTTC. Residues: CASSVGGAGAQETQYF.

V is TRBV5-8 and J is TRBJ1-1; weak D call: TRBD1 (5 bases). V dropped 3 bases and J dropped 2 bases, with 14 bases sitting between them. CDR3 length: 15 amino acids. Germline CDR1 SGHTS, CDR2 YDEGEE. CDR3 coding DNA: TGTGCCAGCAGCTCGCCCGGGACTTCCAACACTGAAGCTTTCTTT. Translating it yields CASSSPGTSNTEAFF.